This T cell receptor beta chain was sequenced in a study of blood T cell repertoires in COVID-19. Study-wide context: Samples of COVID-19 (acute and convalescent) were obtained from the United States, Italy and Spain.

The authors' processing: For nucleated cells, counts were estimated from reference gene primer amplification. TCRdb's table, derived via immunoSEQ multiplex PCR, lists solely in-frame clones and lacks some. V and J calls and clone size come straight from that table; D and trimming were deduced from the DNA. The sample shows 95,000 to 110,000 clones, 89% of them seen only once. CDR1 SGHTA and CDR2 FQGNSA come from the germline V gene. The CDR3 has 16 amino acids. The V end lost 2 bases, the J end lost 7 bases, and 19 bases lay between the germline ends. This clonotype was sampled from a man aged 35 to 55 with active or convalescent COVID-19. Sequencing input: peripheral blood. The chain joins TRBV7-2 to TRBJ2-3; possible D gene TRBD1, 7 bases. The CDR3 sequence is CASSLSGRQGGHTQYF. CDR3 in DNA: TGTGCCAGCAGCTTATCAGGCCGTCAGGGGGGACATACGCAGTATTTT.